Shown below are 3 T cell receptor beta chains from a single sample sequenced in a study of vaccination effects on CD4 cells after COVID-19. Their antigens are not known. Upon completion of about 10 days in culture, CD4+ T cells were isolated. Generated by immunoSEQ multiplex PCR, the TCRdb table keeps only in-frame clones and is missing some. The sample shows about 53,000 clones, 65% to 80% of them seen only once. The material was CD4+ T cells from PBMCs cultured without peptide, obtained before COVID-19 vaccination. The receptors stem from a human donor who received a COVID-19 vaccine.

This clone was seen just once. This chain connects TRBV5-1 to TRBJ2-5; tentatively, D is TRBD2 (7 bases). V was shortened by 2 bases and J by 4 bases, with 9 bases between the two germline ends. The CDR3 totals 13 residues. Germline lookup yields CDR1 SGHRS and CDR2 YFSETQ. The CDR3 spells CASSLGGAETQYF. CDR3 sequence (DNA): TGCGCCAGCAGCTTAGGGGGGGCAGAGACCCAGTACTTC.

The chain recombines TRBV19 with TRBJ1-2, with unresolved D. Germline-derived CDR1 and CDR2 are LNHDA and SQIVND (reference sequence). This CDR3 comprises 14 residues. Trimming removed 6 bases at V and 5 bases at J, with 16 bases between. The DNA of the CDR3 is TGTGCCAGTAGATACAGCGGGAACTTTTATGGCTACACCTTC. Translated: CASRYSGNFYGYTF.

In its sample, this clone was seen a few times. The CDR3 protein is CAWRVRDRVNSPLHF. The CDR3 DNA reads as TGTGCCTGGAGGGTACGGGACAGGGTTAATTCACCCCTCCACTTT. The chain carries TRBV30 and TRBJ1-6; 9 bases match TRBD1. Looked up from germline, CDR1 is GTSNPN and CDR2 is SVGIG (reference sequence). Germline trimming cut 3 bases from V and 6 bases from J; bases unmatched to any gene: 6. The CDR3 covers 15 residues.